Shown below are 2 T cell receptor beta chains from a single sample sequenced in a study of CD8+CD57+ T cells in acquired aplastic anemia. Template material for TCR beta VDJ and CDR3 profiling consisted of genomic DNA. Each CDR3 protein is one row after TCRdb ran MiXCR on the reads. This sample has about 180,000 distinct CDR3 sequences, with roughly 50% found just once. Patients selected for sequencing had displayed CD8+CD57+ cell expansion by flow cytometry. The source material was sorted CD4+, CD8+, or CD8+CD57+ T cells (not recorded which) from PBMCs. Every receptor here comes from a human donor with aplastic anemia.

This clonotype was seen a few times. V gene TRBV19 combines with J gene TRBJ1-2; tentatively, D is TRBD1 (5 bases). This CDR3 has 15 amino acids. Per the germline V gene, CDR1 is LNHDA and CDR2 is SQIVND (reference sequence). Deletions cut 5 bases from V and 4 bases from J, with 17 bases between. The CDR3 DNA reads as TGTGCCAGTAGTGATGGGACCGCGCCCGGCTATGGCTACACCTTC. As protein: CASSDGTAPGYGYTF. Variable domain in full (rest from reference TRBV19 and TRBJ1-2): DGGITQSPKYLFRKEGQNVTLSCEQNLNHDAMYWYRQDPGQGLRLIYYSQIVNDFQKGDIAEGYSVSREKKESFPLTVTSAQKNPTAFYLCASSDGTAPGYGYTFGSGTRLTVV.

This clonotype appeared once. This chain links TRBV6-1 with TRBJ1-6; no clear D. The germline V gene encodes CDR1 MNHNS and CDR2 SASEGT. The CDR3 is 14 residues long. V lost 1 base and J lost 6, with 7 bases in between. For the CDR3, the DNA is TGTGCCAGCAGTGAAGGCCAGCTTAATTCACCCCTCCACTTT. Encoded protein: CASSEGQLNSPLHF.